Listed below are T cell receptor beta chains from one sample, sequenced in a study of post-analysis software for immune sequencing data. From the PCR reads, TCRdb called clonotypes with MiXCR, one entry per CDR3 protein. The sample gives a few hundred thousand distinct CDR3 sequences, 35% to 40% of which show up once; around 5% is in the top ten. The sample was blood. The receptors here all came from a girl between 5 and 17 years old with multiple sclerosis. The CDR3 runs from the conserved cysteine through the conserved F or W. D genes are given only for firm matches. The size of a clone is reported for some rows only, either as once, few or many, or as a class for expanded clones.

d_gene	v_gene	j_gene	abundance	CDR3nt	CDR3aa
TRBD1	TRBV20-1	TRBJ1-6	few	TGCAGTGCGAGACAACAGGGGGCCGGATCACCCCTCCACTTT	CSARQQGAGSPLHF
-	TRBV28	TRBJ1-5	-	TGTGCCAGCAGTCCAACTCGGGTTGGTCAGCCCCAGCATTTT	CASSPTRVGQPQHF
-	TRBV6-1	TRBJ1-5	-	TGTGCCAGCACCGACCAGCCGGTAGGGGGAAATCAGCCCCAGCATTTT	CASTDQPVGGNQPQHF
-	TRBV20-1	TRBJ2-5	-	TGCAGTGCTAGACAGACGGGCGCGGAGACCCAGTACTTC	CSARQTGAETQYF
-	TRBV5-1	TRBJ1-2	many	TGCGCCAGCAGCTCGCAGGCCAACTATGGCTACACCTTC	CASSSQANYGYTF
-	TRBV6-4	TRBJ1-1	many	TGTGCCAGCAGTGAGAGTTGGAACACTGAAGCTTTCTTT	CASSESWNTEAFF
TRBD2	TRBV10-2	TRBJ2-3	-	TGCGCCAGCAGTGAGTCGAGGACTAGCGGCCACCAAGCGCAGTATTTT	CASSESRTSGHQAQYF
TRBD1	TRBV28	TRBJ2-7	many	TGTGCCAACCTCAGGGGGATCGAGCAGTACTTC	CANLRGIEQYF
TRBD2	TRBV5-5	TRBJ2-1	many	TGTGCCAGCAGCTTGAGCGGGGGGGCCGGTGGTAATGAGCAGTTCTTC	CASSLSGGAGGNEQFF
-	TRBV20-1	TRBJ2-3	-	TGCAGTGCTAGTGGCAGAGCCACAGATACGCAGTATTTT	CSASGRATDTQYF
TRBD2	TRBV6-6	TRBJ2-1	many	TGTGCCAGTATGGACGGGGGGAGGAATGAGCAGTTCTTC	CASMDGGRNEQFF
TRBD1	TRBV6-1	TRBJ2-7	many	TGTGCCAGCAGAGAAACAGGGGGCCTCGCCTACGAGCAGTACTTC	CASRETGGLAYEQYF
-	TRBV20-1	TRBJ2-2	once	TGCAGTGCTAGATTTCCGGGGGCCGGGGAGCTGTTTTTT	CSARFPGAGELFF
-	TRBV12-3/TRBV12-4	TRBJ1-4	few	TGTGCCAGCAGTCCCCGACATTATGAAAAACTGTTTTTT	CASSPRHYEKLFF
-	TRBV19	TRBJ1-4	-	TGTACCAGTAGTACCCAGGCCATCCGAGGTGAAAAACTGTTTTTT	CTSSTQAIRGEKLFF
-	TRBV6-2/TRBV6-3	TRBJ1-2	many	TGTGCCAGCAGTTACCGGACCCAAGGCTATGGCTACACCTTC	CASSYRTQGYGYTF
-	TRBV7-2	TRBJ1-6	-	TGTGCCAGCGGCAGGACCAATTCACCCCTCCACTTT	CASGRTNSPLHF
TRBD2	TRBV7-2	TRBJ2-3	-	TGTGCCAGCAGCCTCACTAGCGGGAAAGGCACAGATGCGCAGTATTTT	CASSLTSGKGTDAQYF
-	TRBV29-1	TRBJ1-4	many	TGCAGCGTTGCTCGTCCAGGGTCTTTGGAAAAACTGTTTTTT	CSVARPGSLEKLFF
TRBD2	TRBV28	TRBJ2-5	many	TGTGCCAGCAGTCCGTGGACTAGCGGGAGGCAAGAGACCCAGTACTTC	CASSPWTSGRQETQYF
-	TRBV5-1	TRBJ2-3	many	TGCGCCAGCAGCTTGGGCTACTACCCTAGCACAGATACGCAGTATTTT	CASSLGYYPSTDTQYF
TRBD1	TRBV29-1	TRBJ1-1	-	TGCAGCGCCCCTGGGGCGAGGGGGCGGAACACTGAAACTTTCTTT	CSAPGARGRNTETFF
-	TRBV4-1	TRBJ1-1	-	TGCGCCAGCAGCCAAGAGGAAGGCACTGAAGCTTTCTTT	CASSQEEGTEAFF
-	TRBV20-1	TRBJ1-1	many	TGCAGTGCTAGTGTGGGGGGCGGGTTGGACACTGAAGCTTTCTTT	CSASVGGGLDTEAFF
-	TRBV7-9	TRBJ2-2	-	TGTGCCAGCATCTCGAGAGGGGTAACCGGGGAGCTGTTTTTT	CASISRGVTGELFF
TRBD2	TRBV4-1	TRBJ2-1	-	TGCGCCAGCAGCCAAGAAACTAGCGGGGGAATCAATGAGCAGTTCTTC	CASSQETSGGINEQFF
-	TRBV7-6	TRBJ2-3	many	TGTGCCAGCAGCTTAGTTACAGGGATTAGCACAGATACGCAGTATTTT	CASSLVTGISTDTQYF
-	TRBV29-1	TRBJ1-2	many	TGCAGCGTTGAAATGGGGAATGGCTACACCTTC	CSVEMGNGYTF
TRBD1	TRBV7-9	TRBJ2-4	-	TGTGCCAGCAGCCCGTTTATAAAGGGGGCCCAGTACTTC	CASSPFIKGAQYF
TRBD1	TRBV7-6	TRBJ1-6	many	TGTGCCAGCAGCTTCCCCCCGGGACAGGGGGCGAGCAATTCACCCCTCCACTTT	CASSFPPGQGASNSPLHF
-	TRBV7-9	TRBJ2-1	many	TGTGCCAGCAGCTTGGGACCGTTCAATGTCAACAATGAGCAGTTCTTC	CASSLGPFNVNNEQFF
TRBD1	TRBV5-1	TRBJ2-5	-	TGCGCCAGCAGCTTGCTTGACAGGGGGCGAGAGACCCAGTACTTC	CASSLLDRGRETQYF
-	TRBV7-9	TRBJ2-3	many	TGTGCCAGCAGCTTAAACAGTCGCCCCCCAGATACGCAGTATTTT	CASSLNSRPPDTQYF
-	TRBV11-2	TRBJ1-1	-	TGTGCCAGCAGCCCCCTTTTCAGGGCTGAAGCTTTCTTT	CASSPLFRAEAFF
-	TRBV10-3	TRBJ2-2	few	TGTGCCATCAGTGACCTCCGAGAAACAAACACCGGGGAGCTGTTTTTT	CAISDLRETNTGELFF
-	TRBV11-2	TRBJ2-7	-	TGTGCCAGCAGCTGGCGGCTGCCTGGCTACGAGCAGTACTTC	CASSWRLPGYEQYF
-	TRBV18	TRBJ2-7	few	TGTGCCAGCTCACCTTCCGACTCCCGTGAGCAGTACTTC	CASSPSDSREQYF
-	TRBV3-1	TRBJ1-3	few	TGTGCCAGCAGCCAACAGGGAAACACCATATATTTT	CASSQQGNTIYF
TRBD1	TRBV7-9	TRBJ1-1	-	TGTGCCAGCAGCTCCCAGGGGGCTGGCACTGAAGCTTTCTTT	CASSSQGAGTEAFF
-	TRBV7-7	TRBJ2-5	many	TGTGCCAGCAGCCGAGGACGGACAGCCCAAGAGACCCAGTACTTC	CASSRGRTAQETQYF
-	TRBV9	TRBJ2-3	-	TGTGCCAGCACAGCACCAAGAGCGGATACGCAGTATTTT	CASTAPRADTQYF
-	TRBV5-1	TRBJ2-5	many	TGCGCCAGCAGCTTGGAATCCGGGGCGGAACATGGGACCCAGTACTTC	CASSLESGAEHGTQYF
-	TRBV28	TRBJ1-1	-	TGTGCCAGCAGTTTTACCGGGGGGGGAGCTGAAGCTTTCTTT	CASSFTGGGAEAFF
-	TRBV12-3/TRBV12-4	TRBJ2-3	-	TGTGCCAGCACCCGGAGCACAGATACGCAGTATTTT	CASTRSTDTQYF
-	TRBV28	TRBJ2-7	-	TGTGCCAGCAGAGCTACCGGGGGCTCAGGGAACTACGAGCAGTACTTC	CASRATGGSGNYEQYF
TRBD1	TRBV29-1	TRBJ2-4	-	TGCAGCGTTGAAGATCGCCATCGGACAGGGGAAAACATTCAGTACTTC	CSVEDRHRTGENIQYF